Presented here are 3 T cell receptor beta chains from one specimen sequenced in a study of cytomegalovirus exposure and HLA in healthy donors. The PCR employed 60 Vbeta primers together with 13 Jbeta primers. Only in-frame clones appear in the TCRdb table, and some are missing; sequencing was by immunoSEQ multiplex PCR. Of under 150,000 clones listed, about 78% are singletons. The sequenced material came from PBMCs. All receptors come from a man younger than 30 in good health and CMV-seronegative.

The chain has TRBV2 and TRBJ1-2; D may be TRBD1 (5 bases). Germline V lookup: CDR1 SNHLY, CDR2 FYNNEI. The CDR3 is 14 residues long. The V end was cut by 7 bases, the J end by 8 bases, with 20 bases between. The CDR3 nucleotides are TGTGCCAGCAAAGGAGGGGAGGGTTTACAGGGCTACACCTTC. Translation gives CASKGGEGLQGYTF.

The gene calls are TRBV5-8 and TRBJ1-5, with TRBD1 identical over 7 bases. With V trimmed by 1 base and J by 2 bases, 3 bases remained unmatched. Germline V lookup: CDR1 SGHTS, CDR2 YDEGEE. This CDR3 is built from 15 residues. Written as DNA, the CDR3 is TGTGCCAGCAGCTTGCGACAGGGTGGCAATCAGCCCCAGCATTTT. This translates into CASSLRQGGNQPQHF.

The CDR3 nucleotides are TGTGCCAGCAGTGAATTGTTGACAGGTCATCAGCCCCAGCATTTT. Amino acids: CASSELLTGHQPQHF. The chain recombines TRBV6-1 with TRBJ1-5, with TRBD1 as a possible D gene (6 bases). The CDR3 sequence is 15 residues long. The germline V gene has CDR1 MNHNS and CDR2 SASEGT. V lost 2 bases and J lost 5, with 13 bases in between.